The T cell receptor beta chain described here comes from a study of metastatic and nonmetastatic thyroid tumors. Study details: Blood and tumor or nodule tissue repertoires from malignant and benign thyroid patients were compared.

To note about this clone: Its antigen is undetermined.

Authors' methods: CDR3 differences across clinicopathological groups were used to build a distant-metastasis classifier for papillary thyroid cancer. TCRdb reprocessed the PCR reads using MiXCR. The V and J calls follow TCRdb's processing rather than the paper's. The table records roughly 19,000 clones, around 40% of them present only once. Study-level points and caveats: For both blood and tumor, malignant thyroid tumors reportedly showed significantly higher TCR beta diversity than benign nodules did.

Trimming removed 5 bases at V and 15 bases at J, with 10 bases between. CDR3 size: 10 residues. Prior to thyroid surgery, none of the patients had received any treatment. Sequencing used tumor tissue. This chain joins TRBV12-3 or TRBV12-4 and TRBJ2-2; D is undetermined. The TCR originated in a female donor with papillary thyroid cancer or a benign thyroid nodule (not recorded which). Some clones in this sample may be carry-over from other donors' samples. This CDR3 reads CASSGFGLFF. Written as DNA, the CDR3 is TGTGCCAGCAGTGGCTTCGGGTTGTTTTTT.